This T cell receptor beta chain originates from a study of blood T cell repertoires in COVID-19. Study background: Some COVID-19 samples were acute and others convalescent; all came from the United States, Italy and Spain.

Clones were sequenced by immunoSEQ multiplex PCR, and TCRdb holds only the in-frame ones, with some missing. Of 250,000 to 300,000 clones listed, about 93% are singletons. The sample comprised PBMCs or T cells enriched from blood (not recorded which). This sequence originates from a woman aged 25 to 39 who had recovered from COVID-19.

Written as DNA, the CDR3 is TGCAGCGTTGAGTCCGGAGGGCAGACCCAGTACTTC. This sequence encodes CSVESGGQTQYF. The chain is built from TRBV29-1 and TRBJ2-5; D is perhaps TRBD2 (6 bases). The CDR3 has 12 residues. Germline CDR1 and CDR2: SQVTM and ANQGSEA. Trimming took off 3 bases at V and 6 bases at J, with 11 bases between the two ends.